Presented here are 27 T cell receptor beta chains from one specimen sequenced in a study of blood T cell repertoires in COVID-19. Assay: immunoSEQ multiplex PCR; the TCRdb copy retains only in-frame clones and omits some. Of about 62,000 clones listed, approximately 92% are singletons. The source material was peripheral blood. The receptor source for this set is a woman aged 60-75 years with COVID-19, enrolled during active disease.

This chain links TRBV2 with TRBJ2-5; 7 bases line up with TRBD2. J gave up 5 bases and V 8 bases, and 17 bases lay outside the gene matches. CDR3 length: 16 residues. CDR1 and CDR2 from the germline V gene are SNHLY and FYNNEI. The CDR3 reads CASSLSMLGGRETQYF. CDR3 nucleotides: TGTGCCAGCTCACTCTCAATGTTGGGAGGGCGGGAGACCCAGTACTTC.

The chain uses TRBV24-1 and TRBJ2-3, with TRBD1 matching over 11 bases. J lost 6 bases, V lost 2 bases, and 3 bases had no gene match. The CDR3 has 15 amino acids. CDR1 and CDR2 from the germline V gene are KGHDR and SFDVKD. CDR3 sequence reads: CATSDWGQGVDTQYF. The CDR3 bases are TGTGCCACCAGTGATTGGGGACAGGGGGTGGATACGCAGTATTTT.

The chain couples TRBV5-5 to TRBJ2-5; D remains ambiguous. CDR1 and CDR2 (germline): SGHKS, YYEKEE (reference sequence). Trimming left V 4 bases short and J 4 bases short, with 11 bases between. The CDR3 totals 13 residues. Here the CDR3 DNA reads TGTGCCAGCAGCGAAGGCCGCGGAGAGACCCAGTACTTC. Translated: CASSEGRGETQYF.

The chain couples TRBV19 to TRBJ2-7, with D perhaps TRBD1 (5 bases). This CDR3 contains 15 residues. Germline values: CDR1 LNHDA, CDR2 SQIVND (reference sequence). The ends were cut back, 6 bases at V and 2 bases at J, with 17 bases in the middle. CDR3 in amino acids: CASRPDGAQAYEQYF. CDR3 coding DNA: TGTGCCAGTAGACCGGATGGGGCCCAAGCCTACGAGCAGTACTTC.

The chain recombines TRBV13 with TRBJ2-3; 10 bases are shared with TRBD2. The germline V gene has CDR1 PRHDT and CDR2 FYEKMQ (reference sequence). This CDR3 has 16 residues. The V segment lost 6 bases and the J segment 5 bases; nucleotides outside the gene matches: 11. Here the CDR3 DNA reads TGTGCCAGCAGTCCAGTGCCTAGCGGGAGACGAGATACGCAGTATTTT. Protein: CASSPVPSGRRDTQYF.

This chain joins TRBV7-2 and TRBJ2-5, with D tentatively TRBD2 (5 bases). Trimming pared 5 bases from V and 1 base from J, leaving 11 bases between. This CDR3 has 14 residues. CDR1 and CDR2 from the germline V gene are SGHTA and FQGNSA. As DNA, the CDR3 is TGTGCCAGCAGCGCCAGCGGAACCCAAGAGACCCAGTACTTC. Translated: CASSASGTQETQYF.

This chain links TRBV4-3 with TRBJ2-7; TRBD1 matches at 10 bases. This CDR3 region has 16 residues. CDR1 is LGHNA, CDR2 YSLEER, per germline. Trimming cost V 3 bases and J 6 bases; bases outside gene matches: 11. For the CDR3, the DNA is TGCGCCAGCAGCCACGGACCGGGACAGGGGTTCGGCGAGCAGTACTTC. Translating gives CASSHGPGQGFGEQYF.

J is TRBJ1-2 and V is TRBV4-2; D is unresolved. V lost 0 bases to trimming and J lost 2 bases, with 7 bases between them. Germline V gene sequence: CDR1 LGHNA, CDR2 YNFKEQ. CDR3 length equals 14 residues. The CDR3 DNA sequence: TGTGCCAGCAGCCAAGATCGCAGAAACTATGGCTACACCTTC. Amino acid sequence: CASSQDRRNYGYTF.

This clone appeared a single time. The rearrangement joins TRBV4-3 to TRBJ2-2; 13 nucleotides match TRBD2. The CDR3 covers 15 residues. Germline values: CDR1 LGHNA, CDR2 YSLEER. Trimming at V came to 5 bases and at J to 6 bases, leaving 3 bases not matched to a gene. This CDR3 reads CASSELAGGPGELFF. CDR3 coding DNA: TGCGCCAGCAGCGAACTAGCGGGAGGGCCCGGGGAGCTGTTTTTT.

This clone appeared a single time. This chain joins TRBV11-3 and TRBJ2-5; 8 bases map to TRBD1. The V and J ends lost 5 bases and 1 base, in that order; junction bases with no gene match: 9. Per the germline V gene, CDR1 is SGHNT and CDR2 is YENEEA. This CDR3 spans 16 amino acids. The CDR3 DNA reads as TGTGCCAGCAGCGGACGGGACAGGTTTGGCCAAGAGACCCAGTACTTC. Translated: CASSGRDRFGQETQYF.

This chain's CDR3 is CASSLDLATMNTEAFF. CDR3 sequence (DNA): TGTGCCAGCAGCTTAGATTTGGCCACCATGAACACTGAAGCTTTCTTT. The chain couples TRBV11-2 to TRBJ1-1; D unresolved. The V end was cut by 0 bases, the J end by 0 bases, with 11 bases between. The CDR3 sequence is 16 residues long. The germline gives CDR1 SGHAT, CDR2 FQNNGV.

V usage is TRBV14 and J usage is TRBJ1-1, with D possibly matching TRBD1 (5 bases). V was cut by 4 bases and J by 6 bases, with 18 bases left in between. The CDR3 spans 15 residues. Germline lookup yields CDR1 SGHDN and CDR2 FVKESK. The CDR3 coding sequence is TGTGCCAGCAGCCCCGGCTGGGGGGTTGTAGCTGAAGCTTTCTTT. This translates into CASSPGWGVVAEAFF.

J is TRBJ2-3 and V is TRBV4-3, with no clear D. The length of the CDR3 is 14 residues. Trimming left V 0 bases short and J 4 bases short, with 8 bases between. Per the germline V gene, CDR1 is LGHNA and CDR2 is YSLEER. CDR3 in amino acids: CASSQDPISDTQYF. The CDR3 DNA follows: TGCGCCAGCAGCCAAGACCCTATTTCAGATACGCAGTATTTT.

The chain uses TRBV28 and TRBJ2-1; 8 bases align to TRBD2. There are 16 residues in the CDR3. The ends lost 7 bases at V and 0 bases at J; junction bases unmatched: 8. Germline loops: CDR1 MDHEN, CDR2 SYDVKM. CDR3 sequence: CASNRLAQSSYNEQFF. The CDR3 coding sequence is TGTGCCAGCAACCGACTAGCGCAGAGCTCCTACAATGAGCAGTTCTTC.

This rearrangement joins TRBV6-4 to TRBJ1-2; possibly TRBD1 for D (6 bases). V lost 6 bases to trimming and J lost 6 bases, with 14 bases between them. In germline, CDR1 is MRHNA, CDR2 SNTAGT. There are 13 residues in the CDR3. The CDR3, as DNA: TGTGCCAGCAGGGAAAAACAGGGAAATGGCTACACCTTC. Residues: CASREKQGNGYTF.

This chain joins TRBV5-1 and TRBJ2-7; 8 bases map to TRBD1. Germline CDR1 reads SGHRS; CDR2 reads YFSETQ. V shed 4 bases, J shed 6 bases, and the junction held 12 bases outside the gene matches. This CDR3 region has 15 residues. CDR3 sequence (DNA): TGCGCCAGCAGCCACGATAGGACAGGGTTTGGCGAGCAGTACTTC. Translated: CASSHDRTGFGEQYF.

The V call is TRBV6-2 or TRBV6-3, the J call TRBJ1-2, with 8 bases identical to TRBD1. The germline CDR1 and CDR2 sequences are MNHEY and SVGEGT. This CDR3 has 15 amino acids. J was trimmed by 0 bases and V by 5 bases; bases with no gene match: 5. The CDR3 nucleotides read TGTGCCAGCAGTGGACAGGGCCTATCTAACTATGGCTACACCTTC. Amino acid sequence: CASSGQGLSNYGYTF.

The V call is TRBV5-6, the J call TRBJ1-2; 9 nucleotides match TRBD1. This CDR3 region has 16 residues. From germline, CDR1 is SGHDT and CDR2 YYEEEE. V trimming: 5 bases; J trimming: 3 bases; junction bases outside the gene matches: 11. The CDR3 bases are TGTGCCAGCAGTCCCGGGACAGGGAGAGGGTACTATGGCTACACCTTC. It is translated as CASSPGTGRGYYGYTF.

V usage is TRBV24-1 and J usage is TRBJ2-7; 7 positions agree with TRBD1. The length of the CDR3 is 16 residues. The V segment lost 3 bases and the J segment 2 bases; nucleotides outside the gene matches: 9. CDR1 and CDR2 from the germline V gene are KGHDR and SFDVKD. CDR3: CATSDTRQGKTYEQYF. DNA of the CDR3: TGTGCCACCAGTGATACCCGACAGGGAAAGACCTACGAGCAGTACTTC.

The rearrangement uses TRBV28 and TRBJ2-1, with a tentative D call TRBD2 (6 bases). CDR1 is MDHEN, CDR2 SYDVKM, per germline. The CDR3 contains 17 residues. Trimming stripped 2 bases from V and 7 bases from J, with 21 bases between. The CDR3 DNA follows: TGTGCCAGCAGTTTACTTGCTGCGGGACTCTCCGTAAATGAGCAGTTCTTC. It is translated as CASSLLAAGLSVNEQFF.

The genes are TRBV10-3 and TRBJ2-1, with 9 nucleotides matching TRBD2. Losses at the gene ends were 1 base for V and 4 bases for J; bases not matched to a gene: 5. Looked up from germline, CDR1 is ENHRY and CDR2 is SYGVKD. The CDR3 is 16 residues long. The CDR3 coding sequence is TGTGCCATCAGTGAGTTGGCTAGCGGGACGTACAATGAGCAGTTCTTC. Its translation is CAISELASGTYNEQFF.

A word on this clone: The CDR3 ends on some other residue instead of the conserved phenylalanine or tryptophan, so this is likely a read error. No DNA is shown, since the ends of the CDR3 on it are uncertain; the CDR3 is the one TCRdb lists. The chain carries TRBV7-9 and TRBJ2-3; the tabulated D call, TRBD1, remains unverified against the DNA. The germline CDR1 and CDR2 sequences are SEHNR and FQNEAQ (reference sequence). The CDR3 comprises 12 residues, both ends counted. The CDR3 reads CASSLEGWDNRA.

Here the CDR3 DNA reads TGCGCCAGCAGCCTGGGAGGAACTCCTCTGGAAGAGCAGTACTTC. Encoded protein: CASSLGGTPLEEQYF. The chain recombines TRBV5-1 with TRBJ2-7; TRBD2 is a possible D gene (6 bases). The CDR3 consists of 15 residues. Germline loops: CDR1 SGHRS, CDR2 YFSETQ. Trimming cost V 4 bases and J 7 bases, with 21 bases left between them. Variable domain in full (rest from reference TRBV5-1 and TRBJ2-7): KAGVTQTPRYLIKTRGQQVTLSCSPISGHRSVSWYQQTPGQGLQFLFEYFSETQRNKGNFPGRFSGRQFSNSRSEMNVSTLELGDSALYLCASSLGGTPLEEQYFGPGTRLTVT.

This CDR3 reads CATRAGGEETQYF. The DNA of the CDR3 is TGTGCCACCAGAGCGGGAGGGGAAGAGACCCAGTACTTC. The V and J genes are TRBV24-1 and TRBJ2-5; TRBD2 agrees at 10 bases. CDR1 is KGHDR and CDR2 is SFDVKD in the germline V gene. J was trimmed by 3 bases and V by 7 bases; bases with no gene match: 1. The CDR3 is 13 amino acids.

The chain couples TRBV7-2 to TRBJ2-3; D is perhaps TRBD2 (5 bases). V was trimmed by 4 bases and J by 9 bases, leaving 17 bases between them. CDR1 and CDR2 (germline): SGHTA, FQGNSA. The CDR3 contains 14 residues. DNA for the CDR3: TGTGCCAGCAGCTCCAAACCTGGCCGAGGGACGCAGTATTTT. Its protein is CASSSKPGRGTQYF.

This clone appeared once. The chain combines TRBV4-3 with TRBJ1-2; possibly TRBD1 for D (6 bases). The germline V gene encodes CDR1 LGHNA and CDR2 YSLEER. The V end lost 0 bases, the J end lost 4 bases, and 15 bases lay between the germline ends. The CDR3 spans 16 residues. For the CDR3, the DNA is TGCGCCAGCAGCCAAGACCACAGGGTGTCTAGCTATGGCTACACCTTC. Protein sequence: CASSQDHRVSSYGYTF.

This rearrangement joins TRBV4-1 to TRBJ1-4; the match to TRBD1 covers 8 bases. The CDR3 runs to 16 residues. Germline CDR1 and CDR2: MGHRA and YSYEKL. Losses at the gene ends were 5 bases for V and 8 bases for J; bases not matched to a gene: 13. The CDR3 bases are TGCGCCAGCAGCGGAACCCCCCGGGACAGGTCGGAAAAACTGTTTTTT. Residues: CASSGTPRDRSEKLFF.